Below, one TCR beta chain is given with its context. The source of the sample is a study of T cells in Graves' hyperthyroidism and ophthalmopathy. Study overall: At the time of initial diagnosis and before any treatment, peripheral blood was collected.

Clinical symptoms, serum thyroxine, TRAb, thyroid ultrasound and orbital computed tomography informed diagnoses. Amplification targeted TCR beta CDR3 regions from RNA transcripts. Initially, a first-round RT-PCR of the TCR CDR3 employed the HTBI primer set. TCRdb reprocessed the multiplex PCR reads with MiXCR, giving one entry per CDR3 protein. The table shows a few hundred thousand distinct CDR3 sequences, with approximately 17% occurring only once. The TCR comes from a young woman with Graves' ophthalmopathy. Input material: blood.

In nucleotides, the CDR3 is TGTGCCAGCCACCGTATCCGCGGGAACACTGAAGCTTTCTTT. It is translated as CASHRIRGNTEAFF. V and J are TRBV27 and TRBJ1-1; no clear D gene. The CDR3 covers 14 residues. Germline CDR1 and CDR2: MNHEY and SMNVEV (reference sequence). The V and J ends lost 8 bases and 1 base respectively, with 14 bases between them.